This entry lists 23 T cell receptor beta chains sequenced from one sample in a study of blood T cell repertoires in COVID-19. Only in-frame clones appear in the TCRdb table, and some are missing; sequencing was by immunoSEQ multiplex PCR. The data contain roughly 76,000 clones, around 90% of them singletons. The sequencing sample was made of peripheral blood. All receptors derive from a man aged 50-59 years with acute or convalescent COVID-19.

This clone has a handful of counts. The J gene is TRBJ1-4, the V gene TRBV6-6, with D possibly matching TRBD1 (5 bases). CDR1 is MNHNY and CDR2 is SVGAGI in the germline V gene (reference sequence). This CDR3 region has 15 residues. V lost 7 bases and J 3 bases, leaving 15 bases between the germline ends. CDR3 loop: CASTQASSANEKLFF. CDR3 DNA: TGTGCCAGCACACAGGCTAGTTCGGCTAATGAAAAACTGTTTTTT.

The genes are TRBV28 and TRBJ1-1, with 7 bases fitting TRBD1. CDR1 is MDHEN and CDR2 is SYDVKM in the germline V gene. The CDR3 is made up of 14 amino acids. V was clipped by 4 bases and J by 2 bases; unmatched bases: 4. The CDR3 sequence: CASSSGTANTEAFF. For the CDR3, the DNA is TGTGCCAGCAGTTCCGGGACAGCCAACACTGAAGCTTTCTTT.

The V call is TRBV28, the J call TRBJ2-7, with 11 bases matching TRBD1. V dropped 8 bases and J dropped 2; count of bases not matched to a gene: 11. Germline-derived CDR1 and CDR2 are MDHEN and SYDVKM. This CDR3 is 16 amino acids long. The CDR3 nucleotides read TGTGCCAGCTTAAGGACAGGGGGCGTTAGCCCCTACGAGCAGTACTTC. Translating it yields CASLRTGGVSPYEQYF.

The chain is built from TRBV21-1 and TRBJ2-1; the table's D call of TRBD2 was not tested on the DNA. TRBV21-1 is termed a pseudogene. The CDR3 length is 14 residues. The DNA for the CDR3 is TGTGCCAGCAGCAAGGAGGGTCTGGACAATGAGCAGTTCTTC. Its translation is CASSKEGLDNEQFF.

This clone was found a few times. This chain uses TRBV6-5 with TRBJ2-3; tentative D call: TRBD2 (5 bases). The germline V gene has CDR1 MNHEY and CDR2 SVGAGI. The CDR3 extends over 15 amino acids. The ends were cut back, 8 bases at V and 1 base at J, with 16 bases in the middle. CDR3 nucleotide sequence: TGTGCCAGCCGACTTACCCTCGGGGGCACAGATACGCAGTATTTT. Its protein product is CASRLTLGGTDTQYF.

The rearrangement uses TRBV10-3 and TRBJ2-7, with D maybe TRBD1 (6 bases). The germline CDR1 and CDR2 sequences are ENHRY and SYGVKD. This CDR3 contains 13 residues. The ends were cut back, 3 bases at V and 4 bases at J, with 10 bases in the middle. The CDR3: CAISEGRGYEQYF. The CDR3 DNA follows: TGTGCCATCAGTGAAGGCAGGGGATACGAGCAGTACTTC.

The chain uses TRBV27 and TRBJ1-2; 7 positions agree with TRBD1. Trimming took 3 bases from V and 4 from J; bases not matched to a gene: 2. CDR3 length: 13 amino acids. Germline CDR1 is MNHEY and CDR2 is SMNVEV (reference sequence). The CDR3 loop is CASSFSGGYGYTF. The CDR3 DNA follows: TGTGCCAGCAGTTTTTCAGGGGGCTATGGCTACACCTTC.

The rearrangement joins TRBV27 to TRBJ1-4; possibly TRBD1 for D (6 bases). Trimming left V 5 bases short and J 5 bases short, with 18 bases between. The CDR3 is 16 residues long. Germline V gives CDR1 MNHEY, CDR2 SMNVEV (reference sequence). The CDR3 nucleotides read TGTGCCAGCAGTCAACGCTCGGGGGGGCTGAATGAAAAACTGTTTTTT. This translates into CASSQRSGGLNEKLFF.

CDR3 sequence reads: CASSQGSGAPRMNTEAFF. For the CDR3, the DNA is TGTGCCAGCAGCCAGGGGTCAGGGGCCCCTCGAATGAACACTGAAGCTTTCTTT. This sequence joins TRBV21-1 and TRBJ1-1; the DNA was not used to check the table's D call, TRBD1. TRBV21-1 is a known pseudogene. The CDR3 extends over 18 amino acids.

CDR3: CASSSNLVGELFF. The DNA for the CDR3 is TGTGCCAGCAGCTCTAACTTGGTCGGGGAGCTGTTTTTT. The chain carries TRBV7-2 and TRBJ2-2, with D unclear. Germline lookup yields CDR1 SGHTA and CDR2 FQGNSA. V gave up 4 bases and J gave up 7 bases, with 10 bases separating them. CDR3 length equals 13 residues.

The chain joins TRBV29-1 to TRBJ2-3; 9 bases align to TRBD2. The CDR3 length is 14 residues. The junction had 2 bases not matched to a gene; V was cut back by 3 bases and J by 1 base. CDR1 is SQVTM and CDR2 is ANQGSEA in the germline V gene. The CDR3 region is CSVEKRGGTDTQYF. The CDR3 DNA reads TGCAGCGTTGAGAAGCGGGGGGGCACAGATACGCAGTATTTT.

This chain joins TRBV4-3 and TRBJ2-1; TRBD1 aligns across 11 bases. The germline gives CDR1 LGHNA, CDR2 YSLEER. V dropped 0 bases and J dropped 8; count of bases not matched to a gene: 6. The CDR3 spans 16 residues. Here the CDR3 reads CASSQDPWTGGDEQFF. As DNA, the CDR3 is TGCGCCAGCAGCCAAGATCCTTGGACAGGGGGCGATGAGCAGTTCTTC.

The V gene is TRBV13, the J gene TRBJ1-2; 11 nucleotides match TRBD1. V shed 3 bases and J 2 bases; nucleotides not matched to a gene: 2. The CDR3 length is 15 residues. Germline loops: CDR1 PRHDT, CDR2 FYEKMQ (reference sequence). For the CDR3, the DNA is TGTGCCAGCAGCTTGGGACAGGGGGGAAACTATGGCTACACCTTC. Its protein is CASSLGQGGNYGYTF.

Points on this clone: Different DNA sequences within this sample yield the same CDR3. The rearrangement links TRBV5-1 to TRBJ2-5; D not resolved. The CDR3 spans 13 residues. The germline gives CDR1 SGHRS, CDR2 YFSETQ. V lost 1 base, J lost 5 bases, and 9 bases lay in between. The CDR3 DNA follows: TGCGCCAGCAGCTTGTCCGGGTCGGAGACCCAGTACTTC. This codes for CASSLSGSETQYF.

This chain joins TRBV25-1 and TRBJ1-5; no definite D call. V was trimmed by 4 bases and J by 4 bases, leaving 5 bases between them. This CDR3 contains 12 residues. Germline V lookup: CDR1 MGHDK, CDR2 SYGVNS. The CDR3 here is CASSGGNQPQHF. DNA of the CDR3: TGTGCCAGCAGTGGAGGGAATCAGCCCCAGCATTTT.

The V call is TRBV6-2 or TRBV6-3, the J call TRBJ2-2; tentative D call: TRBD2 (6 bases). The germline CDR1 and CDR2 sequences are MNHEY and SVGEGT. V dropped 2 bases and J dropped 3 bases, with 13 bases sitting between them. The CDR3 loop spans 16 amino acids. The CDR3 loop is CASSYGLAVDTGELFF. CDR3 sequence (DNA): TGTGCCAGCAGTTACGGGTTAGCGGTCGACACCGGGGAGCTGTTTTTT.

Only a few counts were recorded for this clone. The genes are TRBV30 and TRBJ1-5, with TRBD1 as a possible D gene (5 bases). Trimming pared 2 bases from V and 2 bases from J, leaving 13 bases between. CDR1 is GTSNPN, CDR2 SVGIG, per germline (reference sequence). The CDR3 totals 15 residues. The CDR3 DNA reads as TGTGCCTGGAGTTACAGCGGGGGGGGCAATCAGCCCCAGCATTTT. Its protein is CAWSYSGGGNQPQHF.

Only one count was recorded for this clone. This sequence joins TRBV7-2 and TRBJ1-2; D gene unclear. The CDR3 extends over 15 amino acids. The germline gives CDR1 SGHTA, CDR2 FQGNSA. Deletions cut 2 bases from V and 8 bases from J, with 18 bases between. The CDR3: CASSLSGGSLGGYTF. CDR3 DNA sequence: TGTGCCAGCAGCTTATCCGGCGGGTCCCTGGGAGGCTACACCTTC.

The chain is built from TRBV27 and TRBJ2-1, with a possible D match to TRBD2 (7 bases). CDR3 length: 15 residues. Trimming left V 2 bases short and J 8 bases short, with 16 bases between. Per the germline V gene, CDR1 is MNHEY and CDR2 is SMNVEV (reference sequence). The chain's CDR3 is CASSLAARGGDEQFF. The CDR3 region has the DNA TGTGCCAGCAGTTTAGCGGCTAGAGGGGGGGATGAGCAGTTCTTC.

This clone appeared once. This sequence joins TRBV4-3 and TRBJ1-2, with D maybe TRBD1 (6 bases). Deletions cut 0 bases from V and 8 bases from J, with 13 bases between. Germline values: CDR1 LGHNA, CDR2 YSLEER. CDR3 length: 14 amino acids. The CDR3 is CASSQDRGDGGYTF. The CDR3 DNA reads TGCGCCAGCAGCCAAGACAGGGGTGATGGAGGCTACACCTTC.

The CDR3 DNA follows: TGCGCCAGCACGGCGACAGGGGGCGGACAATTTCGCGAGCAGTACTTC. Its translation is CASTATGGGQFREQYF. This chain uses TRBV5-1 with TRBJ2-7, with 10 bases fitting TRBD1. V was pared by 6 bases and J by 6 bases, with 15 bases of the junction left unmatched. The germline gives CDR1 SGHRS, CDR2 YFSETQ. The CDR3 totals 16 residues.

V usage is TRBV15 and J usage is TRBJ2-5; D possibly corresponds to TRBD1 (6 bases). Germline V CDR1 and CDR2: LNHNV, YYDKDF (reference sequence). The CDR3 covers 14 residues. The V end was cut by 2 bases, the J end by 1 base, with 8 bases between. The DNA of the CDR3 is TGTGCCACCAGCAGACAGGGGTCCCAAGAGACCCAGTACTTC. This sequence encodes CATSRQGSQETQYF. The full variable domain, its missing parts supplied by reference TRBV15 and TRBJ2-5, is DAMVIQNPRYQVTQFGKPVTLSCSQTLNHNVMYWYQQKSSQAPKLLFHYYDKDFNNEADTPDNFQSRRPNTSFCFLDIRSPGLGDTAMYLCATSRQGSQETQYFGPGTRLLVL.

The CDR3 nucleotides read TGTGCCAGTAGTCCTCGTGGCAGGGACAATGAGCAGTTCTTC. Translated: CASSPRGRDNEQFF. V usage is TRBV19 and J usage is TRBJ2-1, with a possible D match to TRBD1 (5 bases). The CDR3 spans 14 residues. Germline CDR1 LNHDA, CDR2 SQIVND (reference sequence). V was pared by 5 bases and J by 5 bases, with 13 bases between.